Listed here are 10 T cell receptor beta chains from one sample, sequenced in a study of blood T cells in healthy people across ages. Together with a sample-barcoded 5' primer, a J-beta primer mix was included in a second PCR lasting roughly 6 to 12 cycles. From the 5' RACE reads, TCRdb called clonotypes with MiXCR, one entry per CDR3 protein. The top ten hold over 20% of the sample, which has about 970,000 distinct CDR3 sequences, roughly 51% seen once. The sequencing input was blood. These receptors were collected from a woman aged 60 to 75 in good health.

The rearrangement links TRBV6-2 or TRBV6-3 to TRBJ2-3; possibly TRBD1 for D (6 bases). CDR3 length equals 16 residues. Trimming shortened V by 3 bases and J by 7 bases, and 20 bases separated the two germline ends. The germline gives CDR1 MNHEY, CDR2 SVGEGT. The CDR3 protein is CASSYSGQFSFNTQYF. The CDR3 coding sequence is TGTGCCAGCAGTTATTCTGGACAGTTTTCCTTTAATACGCAGTATTTT.

This clonotype has just a few counts. The rearrangement uses TRBV20-1 and TRBJ2-7, with 14 bases identical to TRBD2. V trimming: 6 bases; J trimming: 6 bases; junction bases outside the gene matches: 7. The CDR3 consists of 14 residues. CDR1 and CDR2 from the germline V gene are DFQATT and SNEGSKA (reference sequence). CDR3 bases: TGCAGTGCCGGACTAGCGGGAGGTGTAGCCGAGCAGTACTTC. This sequence encodes CSAGLAGGVAEQYF.

The chain carries TRBV20-1 and TRBJ2-5; tentative D call: TRBD2 (6 bases). CDR1 is DFQATT, CDR2 SNEGSKA, per germline (reference sequence). Deletions cut 7 bases from V and 3 bases from J, with 15 bases between. CDR3 size: 13 residues. The CDR3 DNA reads TGCAGTGAGGCTAGCGACAGAAAAGAGACCCAGTACTTC. Translated, it gives CSEASDRKETQYF.

There are a few counts of this clonotype. The V gene is TRBV29-1, the J gene TRBJ2-1, with a possible D match to TRBD2 (6 bases). The CDR3 runs to 14 residues. The V end lost 2 bases, the J end lost 4 bases, and 12 bases lay between the germline ends. Germline CDR1 and CDR2: SQVTM and ANQGSEA. CDR3 nucleotide sequence: TGCAGCGTTGAATCCAGCGGGCGGTACAATGAGCAGTTCTTC. Translation: CSVESSGRYNEQFF.

J is TRBJ2-7 and V is TRBV20-1, with D tentatively TRBD2 (6 bases). Per germline, CDR1 DFQATT and CDR2 SNEGSKA (reference sequence). V was pared by 3 bases and J by 2 bases, with 14 bases between. The CDR3 runs 14 residues. The CDR3 reads CSASGDSRTYEQYF. CDR3 nucleotide sequence: TGCAGTGCTAGCGGGGACTCGCGGACCTACGAGCAGTACTTC.

The rearrangement links TRBV4-1 to TRBJ2-7; TRBD2 is a possible D gene (5 bases). The CDR3 runs 14 residues. Germline values: CDR1 MGHRA, CDR2 YSYEKL. V was cut by 4 bases and J by 7 bases, with 17 bases left in between. CDR3 sequence (DNA): TGCGCCAGCAGCCCGGAGGCTTTAACTAGGGAGCAGTACTTC. It codes for CASSPEALTREQYF.

This clonotype was detected a few times. This chain links TRBV6-1 with TRBJ2-3; 11 bases are a match to TRBD2. The CDR3 totals 15 residues. V shed 6 bases, J shed 3 bases, and the junction held 5 bases outside the gene matches. CDR1 is MNHNS, CDR2 SASEGT, per germline. CDR3: CASRTLAGVTDTQYF. CDR3 DNA: TGTGCCAGCAGGACACTAGCGGGAGTGACAGATACGCAGTATTTT.

J is TRBJ2-7 and V is TRBV7-9; 7 nucleotides line up with TRBD2. The CDR3 runs to 15 residues. From germline, CDR1 is SEHNR and CDR2 FQNEAQ (reference sequence). Unmatched junction bases numbered 7, after V lost 5 bases and J lost 0 bases. CDR3 in amino acids: CASSRQAGSSYEQYF. CDR3 sequence (DNA): TGTGCCAGCAGCAGGCAAGCGGGGAGCTCCTACGAGCAGTACTTC.

The chain recombines TRBV7-3 with TRBJ2-1, with D perhaps given as TRBD1 or TRBD2 (6 bases each). This CDR3 is built from 13 residues. V was shortened by 1 base and J by 10 bases, with 11 bases between the two germline ends. Looked up from germline, CDR1 is SGHTA and CDR2 is FQGTGA. The CDR3: CASSLSRGQEQFF. In nucleotides, the CDR3 is TGTGCCAGCAGCTTAAGTCGGGGGCAGGAGCAGTTCTTC.

The chain carries TRBV28 and TRBJ2-5, with TRBD1 matching over 10 bases. CDR1 and CDR2 (germline): MDHEN, SYDVKM. The CDR3 is 15 amino acids. V was pared by 2 bases and J by 7 bases, with 7 bases of the junction left unmatched. The CDR3, as DNA: TGTGCCAGCAGTTTAGCGGGACAGGGGTTGGCGACCCAGTACTTC. It encodes CASSLAGQGLATQYF.